The 2 T cell receptor beta chains below all came from one sample that was sequenced in a study of T cell repertoires in cytomegalovirus infection. TCRdb recomputed calls from the reads with MiXCR, one row per CDR3 protein. The table records some 400,000 distinct CDR3 sequences, roughly 30% of them present only once. Sequences were obtained from PBMCs. Every receptor here comes from a human donor in good health (CMV status not recorded). Some clones in this sample may be carry-over from other donors' samples.

On this clonotype itself: A much larger clone differs from this one at a single base, so this may be a read error. The conserved final phenylalanine or tryptophan is absent from the CDR3, which likely points to a read error. The chain employs TRBV7-3 and TRBJ2-1, with TRBD2 matching 11 bases. V shed 5 bases, J shed 8 bases, and the junction held 20 bases outside the gene matches. The germline V gene encodes CDR1 SGHTA and CDR2 FQGTGA. The CDR3 loop spans 19 amino acids. CDR3: CASSARYRDILAGVDEQFL. The DNA of the CDR3 is TGTGCCAGCAGCGCCCGGTACCGGGATATACTAGCGGGGGTTGATGAGCAGTTCTTA.

The chain uses TRBV27 and TRBJ2-1; 9 bases line up with TRBD2. Losses at the gene ends were 11 bases for V and 3 bases for J; bases not matched to a gene: 8. The CDR3 runs to 14 residues. The germline gives CDR1 MNHEY, CDR2 SMNVEV (reference sequence). The CDR3 coding sequence is TGTGCCCGCGGGACTAGCTCTGTCTACAATGAGCAGTTCTTC. Translated, it gives CARGTSSVYNEQFF.